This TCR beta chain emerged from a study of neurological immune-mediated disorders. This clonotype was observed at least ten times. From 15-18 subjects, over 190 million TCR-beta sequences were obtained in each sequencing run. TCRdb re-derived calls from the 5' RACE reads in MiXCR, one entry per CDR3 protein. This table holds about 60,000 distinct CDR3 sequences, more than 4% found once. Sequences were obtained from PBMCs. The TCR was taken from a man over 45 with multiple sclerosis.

The DNA for the CDR3 is TGCAGTGCTAGAGAAGCCCCCAAGCTCGGGGGGCGAGATACGCAGTATTTT. Its translation: CSAREAPKLGGRDTQYF. V and J are TRBV20-1 and TRBJ2-3, with a tentative D call TRBD2 (7 bases). Germline V gives CDR1 DFQATT, CDR2 SNEGSKA (reference sequence). CDR3 length: 17 amino acids. V was pared by 0 bases and J by 5 bases, with 21 bases between.